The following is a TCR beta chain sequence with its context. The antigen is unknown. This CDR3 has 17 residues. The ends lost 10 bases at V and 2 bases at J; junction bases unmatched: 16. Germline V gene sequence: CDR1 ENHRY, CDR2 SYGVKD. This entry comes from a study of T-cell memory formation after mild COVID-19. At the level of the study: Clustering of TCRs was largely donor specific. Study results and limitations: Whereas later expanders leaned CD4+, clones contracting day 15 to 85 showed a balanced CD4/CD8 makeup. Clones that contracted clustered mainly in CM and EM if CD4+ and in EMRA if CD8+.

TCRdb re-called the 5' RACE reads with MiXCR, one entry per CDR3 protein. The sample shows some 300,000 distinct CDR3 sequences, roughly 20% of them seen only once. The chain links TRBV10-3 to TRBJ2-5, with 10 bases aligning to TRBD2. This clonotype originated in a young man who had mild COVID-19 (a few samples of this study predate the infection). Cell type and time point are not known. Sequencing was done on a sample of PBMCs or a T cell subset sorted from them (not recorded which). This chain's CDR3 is CATLAASGGKDQETQYF. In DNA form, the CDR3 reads TGTGCCACCCTGGCGGCTAGCGGGGGTAAAGATCAAGAGACCCAGTACTTC.